Given below is one TCR beta chain in context. Its target is unknown. Trimming took 3 bases from V and 2 from J; bases not matched to a gene: 1. Germline V gene lookup returns CDR1 MNHEY and CDR2 SMNVEV (reference sequence). This CDR3 has 13 residues. This specimen comes from a study of cytomegalovirus exposure and HLA in healthy donors. The PCR contained 60 Vbeta and 13 Jbeta primers. Assay: immunoSEQ multiplex PCR; the TCRdb copy retains only in-frame clones and omits some. The table shows hundreds of thousands of clones, with roughly 85% occurring only once. Study findings and constraints: Across donors, sequencing depth was assumed by presence/absence analyses to be roughly uniform. Analyzed later, association rates of TCRs varied across HLA loci, with DRB1 most and HLA-C fewest.

The chain couples TRBV27 to TRBJ2-7, with 7 bases lining up with TRBD1. Sequenced material: PBMCs. This TCR derives from a girl aged 2 to 10 in good health and CMV-seronegative. CDR3: CASSLGTAYEQYF. The CDR3 DNA is TGTGCCAGCAGTTTGGGGACAGCCTACGAGCAGTACTTC.